This T cell receptor (beta chain) is from a study of shared clonotypes between healthy human individuals. Nashville, Tennessee was home to all donors, who were Caucasian adults. Study-wide results and caveats: Clonotypes that were shared across a few donors made up around 5% of naive CD4 clonotypes. Non-shared clonotypes showed lower generation probabilities than clonotypes common to all four donors.

Comments on this clone: What it binds is unknown.

Replicate PCRs from sorted subsets contained around 200 ng DNA, which is some 29,000 T cell genomes. Profiled with immunoSEQ multiplex PCR; TCRdb holds only in-frame clones, not every one. The table lists 1.5 million to 1.9 million clones, around 98% of them singletons. The TCR comes from a young man in good health. The sample comprised naive CD4+ T cells sorted from blood. Specified subset: CD45RA+ positively selected.

This CDR3 is CASSAVVNTEAFF. As DNA, the CDR3 is TGTGCCAGCTCCGCAGTCGTGAACACTGAAGCTTTCTTT. The rearrangement joins TRBV9 to TRBJ1-1; D ambiguous. CDR1 and CDR2 (germline): SGDLS, YYNGEE. The CDR3 length is 13 residues. V dropped 7 bases and J dropped 0 bases, with 10 bases sitting between them.